The next 32 T cell receptor beta chains were all read from a single sample in a study of blood T cell repertoires in COVID-19. Produced via immunoSEQ multiplex PCR; TCRdb's table is partial and in-frame only. The data hold 170,000 or so clones, with roughly 86% observed a single time. Sequencing used peripheral blood. These receptors were collected from a man aged 45-65 years with active or convalescent COVID-19.

This clone was seen a single time. V usage is TRBV6-2 or TRBV6-3 and J usage is TRBJ1-5; D might be TRBD1 (6 bases). Trimming removed 5 bases from V and 0 bases from J, with 11 bases in between. This CDR3 spans 15 amino acids. Germline CDR1 MNHEY, CDR2 SVGEGT. This chain's CDR3 is CASSRTGYSNQPQHF. The CDR3 region has the DNA TGTGCCAGCAGTAGAACAGGGTATAGCAATCAGCCCCAGCATTTT.

The chain has TRBV7-9 and TRBJ1-3; 9 bases align to TRBD1. The CDR3 extends over 16 amino acids. Germline V gene data show CDR1 as SEHNR and CDR2 as FQNEAQ (reference sequence). V lost 6 bases to trimming and J lost 2 bases; unmatched junction nucleotides: 8. The CDR3 bases are TGTGCCAGCAGTCGAATCGGACAGGGGACTGGAAACACCATATATTTT. It encodes CASSRIGQGTGNTIYF.

This clone was seen a few times. The V gene is TRBV6-2 or TRBV6-3, the J gene TRBJ2-7; 11 bases line up with TRBD2. V trimming: 2 bases; J trimming: 3 bases; junction bases outside the gene matches: 0. The CDR3 is 14 amino acids. Germline lookup yields CDR1 MNHEY and CDR2 SVGEGT. Here the CDR3 reads CASSYGTSGYEQYF. The CDR3 nucleotides read TGTGCCAGCAGTTACGGGACTAGCGGCTACGAGCAGTACTTC.

This clone was recorded a few times. Sequence at one end of the junction differs from germline and may be a read error. This sequence joins TRBV7-7 and TRBJ1-1, with 8 nucleotides matching TRBD1. The CDR3 contains 15 residues. Germline CDR1 SSHAT, CDR2 FNYEAQ (reference sequence). CDR3 bases: TGTGCTAGCAGCAACTATGGACAGGGATGCCCTGAAGCTTTCTTT. Protein product: CASSNYGQGCPEAFF.

This clone is a singleton in its sample. V gene TRBV5-5 combines with J gene TRBJ2-5, with 15 nucleotides matching TRBD2. The CDR3 has 17 amino acids. Losses at the gene ends were 3 bases for V and 1 base for J; bases not matched to a gene: 4. CDR1 SGHKS and CDR2 YYEKEE come from the germline V gene (reference sequence). The CDR3: CASSSGLAGGFQETQYF. CDR3 bases: TGTGCCAGCAGCTCAGGACTAGCGGGGGGGTTCCAAGAGACCCAGTACTTC. Full variable domain (rest looked up from reference TRBV5-5 and TRBJ2-5): DAGVTQSPTHLIKTRGQQVTLRCSPISGHKSVSWYQQVLGQGPQFIFQYYEKEERGRGNFPDRFSARQFPNYSSELNVNALLLGDSALYLCASSSGLAGGFQETQYFGPGTRLLVL.

This chain joins TRBV5-4 and TRBJ2-1, with 9 bases matching TRBD2. CDR3 length: 16 residues. Germline CDR1 SGHNT, CDR2 YYREEE (reference sequence). After removal of 0 bases from V and 5 bases from J, the junction contained 6 bases not matched to a gene. The CDR3 DNA is TGTGCCAGCAGCTTGGCCGATAGCGGGGGACACAATGAGCAGTTCTTC. Its translation is CASSLADSGGHNEQFF. The variable domain in full, completed from reference TRBV5-4 and TRBJ2-1, reads ETGVTQSPTHLIKTRGQQVTLRCSSQSGHNTVSWYQQALGQGPQFIFQYYREEENGRGNFPPRFSGLQFPNYSSELNVNALELDDSALYLCASSLADSGGHNEQFFGPGTRLTVL.

This chain joins TRBV6-1 and TRBJ2-3; D may be TRBD1 (6 bases). CDR1 is MNHNS, CDR2 SASEGT, per germline. The CDR3 runs to 13 residues. Trimming stripped 3 bases from V and 6 bases from J, with 10 bases between. In DNA form, the CDR3 reads TGTGCCAGCAGTGATCCGGGACACGATACGCAGTATTTT. Its translation is CASSDPGHDTQYF.

This sequence joins TRBV9 and TRBJ2-1; TRBD2 aligns across 7 bases. The ends lost 5 bases at V and 4 bases at J; junction bases unmatched: 6. Germline CDR1 reads SGDLS; CDR2 reads YYNGEE. The CDR3 extends over 14 amino acids. CDR3 region: CASSSSGAYNEQFF. The CDR3, as DNA: TGTGCCAGCAGTTCCAGCGGGGCGTACAATGAGCAGTTCTTC.

To note about this clone: One junction end does not reproduce the germline sequence, and a read error may be involved. The chain is built from TRBV4-2 and TRBJ2-6; 7 bases match TRBD1. The length of the CDR3 is 18 residues. In germline, CDR1 is LGHNA, CDR2 YNFKEQ. CDR3 nucleotides: TGTGCCAGCAGCCAGAGGACAGGTCTTCTCTCTGGTGCCAACGTCCTGACTTTC. It is translated as CASSQRTGLLSGANVLTF.

The chain couples TRBV3-1 (or the pseudogene TRBV3-2) to TRBJ2-5, with 7 bases lining up with TRBD2. After removal of 1 base from V and 2 bases from J, the junction contained 10 bases not matched to a gene. Germline assignment: CDR1 LGHDT and CDR2 YNNKEL (reference sequence). The CDR3 covers 17 residues. CDR3 sequence (DNA): TGTGCCAGCAGCCAAGGAGTTCCGGCTAGCGGTCAAGAGACCCAGTACTTC. The encoded protein is CASSQGVPASGQETQYF.

This chain links TRBV29-1 with TRBJ1-2; D is unresolved. This CDR3 spans 9 amino acids. V shed 6 bases and J shed 8 bases, with 7 bases lying between them. The germline V gene encodes CDR1 SQVTM and CDR2 ANQGSEA. CDR3 nucleotide sequence: TGCAGCGTGCTCCAGGGCTACACCTTC. Translation gives CSVLQGYTF.

The chain links TRBV2 to TRBJ1-2, with D possibly matching TRBD1 (6 bases). The CDR3 extends over 15 amino acids. The germline CDR1 and CDR2 sequences are SNHLY and FYNNEI. V was cut by 6 bases and J by 0 bases, with 14 bases left in between. The CDR3 nucleotides are TGTGCCAGCAGAGTAGACAGGAGGCCTAACTATGGCTACACCTTC. Protein sequence: CASRVDRRPNYGYTF.

This chain links TRBV5-4 with TRBJ1-5; D gene unclear. CDR1 and CDR2 from the germline V gene are SGHNT and YYREEE (reference sequence). The CDR3 has 13 residues. V lost 0 bases and J 6 bases, leaving 7 bases between the germline ends. CDR3 nucleotide sequence: TGTGCCAGCAGCTTGGGGGGAGGTCAGCCCCAGCATTTT. Encoded protein: CASSLGGGQPQHF.

J is TRBJ1-1 and V is TRBV7-2; tentative D call: TRBD1 (6 bases). V was cut by 3 bases and J by 0 bases, with 11 bases left in between. From germline, CDR1 is SGHTA and CDR2 FQGNSA. The CDR3 covers 15 residues. CDR3 DNA: TGTGCCAGCAGCTTCGGGGGGCCCATGAACACTGAAGCTTTCTTT. This translates into CASSFGGPMNTEAFF.

There are a few counts of this clone. The V and J genes are TRBV5-6 and TRBJ1-2; D remains unclear. Germline V gene lookup returns CDR1 SGHDT and CDR2 YYEEEE. CDR3 length: 13 residues. Trimming removed 0 bases at V and 8 bases at J, with 11 bases between. The CDR3 region is CASSLESRSGYTF. In nucleotides, the CDR3 is TGTGCCAGCAGCTTGGAGAGTAGGAGCGGCTACACCTTC.

The chain recombines TRBV28 with TRBJ1-1; TRBD1 agrees at 9 bases. V lost 5 bases to trimming and J lost 4 bases; unmatched junction nucleotides: 5. The CDR3 runs 14 residues. Germline-derived CDR1 and CDR2 are MDHEN and SYDVKM. The CDR3 nucleotides read TGTGCCAGCAGTAACAGGGGGCTCGGCACTGAAGCTTTCTTT. This encodes CASSNRGLGTEAFF.

This clone was seen a single time. The chain combines TRBV14 with TRBJ1-2, with unresolved D. V dropped 3 bases and J dropped 2 bases, with 7 bases sitting between them. The germline V gene encodes CDR1 SGHDN and CDR2 FVKESK. The CDR3 length is 13 residues. The CDR3 region has the DNA TGTGCCAGCAGCCAGCAGTGGAACTATGGCTACACCTTC. Its protein product is CASSQQWNYGYTF.

The gene calls are TRBV7-2 and TRBJ2-2; D is possibly TRBD1 (5 bases). Germline V gene sequence: CDR1 SGHTA, CDR2 FQGNSA. V lost 4 bases to trimming and J lost 7 bases, with 16 bases between them. The length of the CDR3 is 15 residues. The CDR3 spells CASSSPQGIGGELFF. The CDR3 DNA reads TGTGCCAGCAGCTCCCCCCAGGGAATTGGCGGGGAGCTGTTTTTT. Variable domain in full (rest from reference TRBV7-2 and TRBJ2-2): GAGVSQSPSNKVTEKGKDVELRCDPISGHTALYWYRQSLGQGLEFLIYFQGNSAPDKSGLPSDRFSAERTGGSVSTLTIQRTQQEDSAVYLCASSSPQGIGGELFFGEGSRLTVL.

The V call is TRBV4-2, the J call TRBJ1-2, with 9 positions matching TRBD1. This CDR3 has 17 amino acids. V lost 4 bases to trimming and J lost 5 bases; unmatched junction nucleotides: 14. Germline V gives CDR1 LGHNA, CDR2 YNFKEQ. CDR3 nucleotide sequence: TGTGCCAGCAGCCTGGCTCCGGGCGGACAGGGGCCTTATGGCTACACCTTC. Translating gives CASSLAPGGQGPYGYTF.

The count of this clone is one. The V gene is TRBV7-2, the J gene TRBJ1-5; no clear D gene. The V end was cut by 5 bases, the J end by 2 bases, with 10 bases between. The CDR3 totals 14 residues. The germline gives CDR1 SGHTA, CDR2 FQGNSA. CDR3: CASSTAPGNQPQHF. CDR3 DNA: TGTGCCAGCAGCACTGCTCCGGGCAATCAGCCCCAGCATTTT.

The chain employs TRBV5-5 and TRBJ1-1; no definite D call. The length of the CDR3 is 14 residues. Germline V gene sequence: CDR1 SGHKS, CDR2 YYEKEE (reference sequence). V gave up 4 bases and J gave up 5 bases, with 15 bases separating them. The CDR3 spells CASSLQTGRTEAFF. The CDR3, as DNA: TGTGCCAGCAGCCTCCAAACGGGTCGTACTGAAGCTTTCTTT.

This chain links TRBV7-2 with TRBJ2-2; 9 bases line up with TRBD2. This CDR3 contains 15 residues. Germline V gene sequence: CDR1 SGHTA, CDR2 FQGNSA. The V gene end was trimmed by 1 base and the J gene end by 6 bases; junction bases not matched to a gene: 3. For the CDR3, the DNA is TGTGCCAGCAGCTTAGTACTAGCGGGTCCCGGGGAGCTGTTTTTT. This sequence encodes CASSLVLAGPGELFF.

V usage is TRBV11-3 and J usage is TRBJ2-2; 8 bases agree with TRBD1. Germline CDR1 is SGHNT and CDR2 is YENEEA. V was pared by 5 bases and J by 4 bases, with 6 bases of the junction left unmatched. The CDR3 has 15 residues. The CDR3 loop is CASSPDRAGTGELFF. Here the CDR3 DNA reads TGTGCCAGCAGCCCGGACAGGGCCGGCACCGGGGAGCTGTTTTTT.

The chain is built from TRBV9 and TRBJ2-7, with 11 nucleotides matching TRBD2. This CDR3 region has 15 residues. CDR1 is SGDLS, CDR2 YYNGEE, per germline. The trim removed 2 bases at V and 5 bases at J, leaving 6 bases unmatched. The CDR3 region has the DNA TGTGCCAGCAGCGTCACTAGCGGGAGTACCGACGAGCAGTACTTC. Its protein is CASSVTSGSTDEQYF.

The chain couples TRBV15 to TRBJ1-2; 8 bases map to TRBD1. The CDR3 sequence is 14 residues long. Looked up from germline, CDR1 is LNHNV and CDR2 is YYDKDF (reference sequence). V dropped 1 base and J dropped 8; count of bases not matched to a gene: 6. The CDR3 DNA reads as TGTGCCACCAGCAGAGCCTCAGGGGGCGAAGGCTACACCTTC. Translated: CATSRASGGEGYTF.

The V call is TRBV12-5, the J call TRBJ1-5, with 7 bases matching TRBD1. Germline loops: CDR1 LGHNT, CDR2 FRNRAP. V shed 0 bases, J shed 3 bases, and the junction held 11 bases outside the gene matches. CDR3 length equals 18 residues. The CDR3 DNA reads as TGTGCTAGTGGTTTGGTATTAGGGACAGCTCAATCCAATCAGCCCCAGCATTTT. Protein: CASGLVLGTAQSNQPQHF.

CDR3 DNA sequence: TGTGCCAGCAGTTACTCACCGGGACAGGGGAACACTGAAGCTTTCTTT. Amino acid sequence: CASSYSPGQGNTEAFF. The V gene is TRBV6-6, the J gene TRBJ1-1; TRBD1 matches 9 bases. The CDR3 contains 16 residues. After removal of 0 bases from V and 1 base from J, the junction contained 3 bases not matched to a gene. CDR1 and CDR2 (germline): MNHNY, SVGAGI (reference sequence).

The chain couples TRBV5-1 to TRBJ1-1; TRBD1 matches at 7 bases. This CDR3 spans 14 amino acids. Trimming took 0 bases from V and 4 from J; bases not matched to a gene: 3. CDR1 is SGHRS and CDR2 is YFSETQ in the germline V gene. CDR3 coding DNA: TGCGCCAGCAGCTTGGACGCAGGGGGCACTGAAGCTTTCTTT. This encodes CASSLDAGGTEAFF.

The V gene is TRBV9, the J gene TRBJ1-3; 7 bases fit TRBD1. This CDR3 spans 17 amino acids. CDR1 and CDR2 (germline): SGDLS, YYNGEE. The V and J ends lost 0 bases and 3 bases, in that order; junction bases with no gene match: 9. The CDR3 coding sequence is TGTGCCAGCAGCGTAGTAGGACAGGCGGCGTTTGGAAACACCATATATTTT. Its protein is CASSVVGQAAFGNTIYF. The variable domain in full, completed from reference TRBV9 and TRBJ1-3, reads DSGVTQTPKHLITATGQRVTLRCSPRSGDLSVYWYQQSLDQGLQFLIQYYNGEERAKGNILERFSAQQFPDLHSELNLSSLELGDSALYFCASSVVGQAAFGNTIYFGEGSWLTVV.

This sequence joins TRBV27 and TRBJ1-1, with TRBD1 matching over 9 bases. V gave up 3 bases and J gave up 3 bases; unmatched junction bases: 2. Germline V gives CDR1 MNHEY, CDR2 SMNVEV (reference sequence). This CDR3 comprises 14 residues. In DNA form, the CDR3 reads TGTGCCAGCAGTTTCGGGACAGGGTACACTGAAGCTTTCTTT. It translates to CASSFGTGYTEAFF.

The chain links TRBV5-4 to TRBJ2-5; 8 bases map to TRBD1. CDR3 length equals 14 residues. CDR1 and CDR2 from the germline V gene are SGHNT and YYREEE (reference sequence). V was clipped by 9 bases and J by 1 base; unmatched bases: 8. The CDR3 DNA follows: TGTGCCATGTACAGGGGGGAAGTCCAAGAGACCCAGTACTTC. Protein sequence: CAMYRGEVQETQYF.

This chain joins TRBV19 and TRBJ1-5; 7 nucleotides line up with TRBD1. The CDR3 consists of 18 residues. CDR1 and CDR2 (germline): LNHDA, SQIVND (reference sequence). V shed 4 bases and J 1 base; nucleotides not matched to a gene: 13. CDR3 DNA sequence: TGTGCCAGTAGTACCGTCCCCAACAGACAGGGAAGCAATCAGCCCCAGCATTTT. Translated, it gives CASSTVPNRQGSNQPQHF.